Described below is a single TCR beta chain sequence and its context. This entry belongs to a study of T cell changes during pregnancy in multiple sclerosis. Here immunoSEQ multiplex PCR was the method, and the copy in TCRdb shows in-frame clones only, minus some. The table includes 55,000 or so clones, around 92% detected once. The CDR3 consists of 16 residues. V was clipped by 0 bases and J by 0 bases, with 7 bases between them. From germline, CDR1 is SGHRS and CDR2 YFSETQ. This TCR came from a female donor with multiple sclerosis, enrolled in a pregnancy study. Source: CD4+ T cells from peripheral blood mononuclear cells, taken after pregnancy. The chain uses TRBV5-1 and TRBJ2-6, with D perhaps matching TRBD2 (5 bases). For the CDR3, the DNA is TGCGCCAGCAGCTTGGGCGGGTTCTCTGGGGCCAACGTCCTGACTTTC. It yields the protein CASSLGGFSGANVLTF.